Here is one TCR beta chain with its context. The data stem from a study of T cell changes during pregnancy in multiple sclerosis. Assay: immunoSEQ multiplex PCR; the TCRdb copy retains only in-frame clones and omits some. The sample lists 40,000 to 50,000 clones; 94% were seen once. Germline loops: CDR1 MDHEN, CDR2 SYDVKM. This CDR3 is built from 12 residues. The ends were cut back, 5 bases at V and 7 bases at J, with 9 bases in the middle. Sequences were derived from CD4+ T cells from peripheral blood mononuclear cells, sampled in the third trimester of pregnancy. This clonotype was sampled from a female donor with multiple sclerosis, enrolled in a pregnancy study. The chain is built from TRBV28 and TRBJ1-3; D uncertain. For the CDR3, the DNA is TGTGCCAGCAGTGGCCCGAGGAACACCATATATTTT. Translating it yields CASSGPRNTIYF.